Reported below is one TCR beta chain. Its matching antigen is unknown. Sequencing was performed with immunoSEQ multiplex PCR; in TCRdb, only in-frame clones are kept and a portion is missing. The sample contains 90,000 to 95,000 clones, roughly 93% of which appear only once. The entry originates in a study of T cells in localized non-small cell lung cancer. Study observations and caveats: Median approximately 61 top-100 tumor clones were shared with paired adjacent lung. The tumor had only one region sequenced, so heterogeneity remains possible.

This sequence originates from a woman aged 35-75 years with stage II squamous cell lung carcinoma. The sample in question was PBMCs, obtained before any cancer treatment.

Here the CDR3 reads CASSPAGGGRSYEQYF. The CDR3 nucleotides read TGTGCCAGCAGCCCCGCAGGGGGCGGGAGATCCTACGAGCAGTACTTC. The genes are TRBV7-9 and TRBJ2-7, with a weak D call TRBD1 (8 bases). V dropped 5 bases and J dropped 1 base, with 18 bases sitting between them. This CDR3 is 16 amino acids long. Per germline, CDR1 SEHNR and CDR2 FQNEAQ (reference sequence).